This T cell receptor (beta chain) was recorded in a study of blood T cell repertoires in COVID-19. Whole-study context: Material from acute and convalescent COVID-19 was sourced from the United States, Italy and Spain.

Grouping used clinical history reported by participants in a survey and questionnaire. The protocol was immunoSEQ multiplex PCR, while the TCRdb copy is restricted to in-frame clones and leaves out a portion. The sample gives about 150,000 clones, over 65% of which show up once; 5% to 7% is in the top ten. Germline assignment: CDR1 GTSNPN and CDR2 SVGIG (reference sequence). This CDR3 is built from 16 residues. Trimming at V came to 3 bases and at J to 4 bases, leaving 7 bases not matched to a gene. Sample: PBMCs or T cells enriched from blood (not recorded which). The receptor's source is a woman aged 45 to 65 who had recovered from COVID-19. This chain connects TRBV30 to TRBJ1-6; the match to TRBD1 covers 9 bases. Here the CDR3 reads CAWSLAGTGYNSPLHF. CDR3 nucleotides: TGTGCCTGGAGCCTAGCCGGGACAGGGTATAATTCACCCCTCCACTTT.